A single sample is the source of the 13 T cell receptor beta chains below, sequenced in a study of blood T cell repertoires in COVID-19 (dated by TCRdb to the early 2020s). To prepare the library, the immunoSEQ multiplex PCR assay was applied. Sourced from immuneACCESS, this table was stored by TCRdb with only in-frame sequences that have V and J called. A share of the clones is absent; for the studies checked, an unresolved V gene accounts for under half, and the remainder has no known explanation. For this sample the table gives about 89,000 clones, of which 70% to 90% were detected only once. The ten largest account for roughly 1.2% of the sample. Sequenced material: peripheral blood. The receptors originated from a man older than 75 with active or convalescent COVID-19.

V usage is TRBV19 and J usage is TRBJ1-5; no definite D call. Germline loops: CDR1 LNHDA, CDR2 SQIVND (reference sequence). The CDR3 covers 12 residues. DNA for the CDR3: TGTGCTTCGAGTGAAACCAATCAGCCCCAGCATTTT. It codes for CASSETNQPQHF.

The CDR3 DNA follows: TGTGCCAGCAGCCATGATCGGGGGACAGGGAACGGCTACACCTTC. Translation gives CASSHDRGTGNGYTF. J is TRBJ1-2 and V is TRBV7-9; TRBD1 matches at 9 bases. With 5 bases clipped from V and 8 bases from J, the junction kept 12 bases outside the gene matches. Germline V gene lookup returns CDR1 SEHNR and CDR2 FQNEAQ (reference sequence). The CDR3 totals 15 residues.

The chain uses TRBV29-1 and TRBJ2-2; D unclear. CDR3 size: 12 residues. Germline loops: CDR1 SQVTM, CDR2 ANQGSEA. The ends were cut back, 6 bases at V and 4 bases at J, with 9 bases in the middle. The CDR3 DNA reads TGCAGCGTAGCCCTATTCACCGGGGAGCTGTTTTTT. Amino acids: CSVALFTGELFF.

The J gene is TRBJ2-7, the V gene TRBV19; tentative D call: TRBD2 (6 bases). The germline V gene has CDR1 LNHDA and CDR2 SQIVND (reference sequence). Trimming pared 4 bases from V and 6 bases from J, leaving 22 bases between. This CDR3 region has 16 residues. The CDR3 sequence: CASSTGGIAGLFEQYF. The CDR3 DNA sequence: TGTGCCAGTAGTACCGGGGGAATAGCCGGCCTATTCGAGCAGTACTTC.

The CDR3 nucleotides are TGCGCCAGCAGCCCGTCTCCTTATAGCAATCAGCCCCAGCATTTT. Translation: CASSPSPYSNQPQHF. The rearrangement joins TRBV5-1 to TRBJ1-5; no clear D. V was pared by 4 bases and J by 0 bases, with 11 bases between. This CDR3 region has 15 residues. The germline V gene encodes CDR1 SGHRS and CDR2 YFSETQ.

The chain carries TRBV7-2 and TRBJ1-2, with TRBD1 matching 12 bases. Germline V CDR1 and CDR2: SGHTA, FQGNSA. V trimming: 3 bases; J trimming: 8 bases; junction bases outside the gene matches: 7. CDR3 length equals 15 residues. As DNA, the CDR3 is TGTGCCAGCAGCTTCGGGACAGGGGGCGCCAGGGGCTACACCTTC. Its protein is CASSFGTGGARGYTF. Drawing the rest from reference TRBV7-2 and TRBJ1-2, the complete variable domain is GAGVSQSPSNKVTEKGKDVELRCDPISGHTALYWYRQSLGQGLEFLIYFQGNSAPDKSGLPSDRFSAERTGGSVSTLTIQRTQQEDSAVYLCASSFGTGGARGYTFGSGTRLTVV.

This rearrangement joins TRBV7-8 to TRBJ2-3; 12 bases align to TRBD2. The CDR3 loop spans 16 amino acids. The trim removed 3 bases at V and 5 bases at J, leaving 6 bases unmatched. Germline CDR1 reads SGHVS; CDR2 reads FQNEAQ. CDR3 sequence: CASSLSLAGGEDTQYF. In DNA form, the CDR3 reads TGTGCCAGCAGCTTGAGCCTAGCGGGAGGGGAAGATACGCAGTATTTT.

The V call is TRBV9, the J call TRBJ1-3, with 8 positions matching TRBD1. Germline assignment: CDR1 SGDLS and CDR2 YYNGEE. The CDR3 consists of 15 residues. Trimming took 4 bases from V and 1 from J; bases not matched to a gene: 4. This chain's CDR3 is CASSPWTGSGNTIYF. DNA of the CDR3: TGTGCCAGCAGCCCATGGACAGGGTCTGGAAACACCATATATTTT. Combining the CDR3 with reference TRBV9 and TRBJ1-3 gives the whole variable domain DSGVTQTPKHLITATGQRVTLRCSPRSGDLSVYWYQQSLDQGLQFLIQYYNGEERAKGNILERFSAQQFPDLHSELNLSSLELGDSALYFCASSPWTGSGNTIYFGEGSWLTVV.

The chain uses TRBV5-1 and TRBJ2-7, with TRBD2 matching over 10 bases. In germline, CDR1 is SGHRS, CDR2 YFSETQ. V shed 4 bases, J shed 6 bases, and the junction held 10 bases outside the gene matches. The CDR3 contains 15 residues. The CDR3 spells CASSLGGAGGLEQYF. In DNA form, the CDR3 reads TGCGCCAGCAGCCTTGGGGGAGCGGGAGGGCTCGAGCAGTACTTC.

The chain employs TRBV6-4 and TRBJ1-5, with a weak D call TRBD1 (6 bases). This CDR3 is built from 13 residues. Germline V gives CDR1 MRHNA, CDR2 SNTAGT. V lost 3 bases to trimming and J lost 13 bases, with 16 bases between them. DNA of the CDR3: TGTGCCAGCAGTGAGCAACCGCAGGGGACACAGCATTTT. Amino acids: CASSEQPQGTQHF.

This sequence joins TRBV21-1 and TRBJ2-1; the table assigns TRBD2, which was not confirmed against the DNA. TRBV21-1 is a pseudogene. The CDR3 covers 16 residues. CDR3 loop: CASSNPAGGLINEQFF. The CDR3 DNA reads TGTGCCAGCAGCAACCCGGCGGGAGGGCTTATAAATGAGCAGTTCTTC.

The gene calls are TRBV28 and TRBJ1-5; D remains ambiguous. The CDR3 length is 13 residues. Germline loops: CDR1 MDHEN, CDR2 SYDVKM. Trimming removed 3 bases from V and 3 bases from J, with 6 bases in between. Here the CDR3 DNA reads TGTGCCAGCAGTTTCGGGTACAATCAGCCCCAGCATTTT. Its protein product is CASSFGYNQPQHF. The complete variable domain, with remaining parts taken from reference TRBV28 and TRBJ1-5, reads DVKVTQSSRYLVKRTGEKVFLECVQDMDHENMFWYRQDPGLGLRLIYFSYDVKMKEKGDIPEGYSVSREKKERFSLILESASTNQTSMYLCASSFGYNQPQHFGDGTRLSIL.

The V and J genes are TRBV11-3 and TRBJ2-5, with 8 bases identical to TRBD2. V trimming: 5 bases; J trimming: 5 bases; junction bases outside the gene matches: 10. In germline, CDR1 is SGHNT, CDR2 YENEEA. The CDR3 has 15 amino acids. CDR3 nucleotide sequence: TGTGCCAGCAGCCCAGGACGGGAGGGCCTCGAGACCCAGTACTTC. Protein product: CASSPGREGLETQYF.